These 6 T cell receptor beta chains were sequenced from one sample in a study of blood T cells in healthy people across ages (dated by TCRdb to about 2015). Library creation used 5' RACE. TCRdb names Illumina HiSeq 2500 as the instrument used. A second PCR of about 6 to 11 cycles was performed with a sample-barcoded 5' primer and a J-beta primer mix. TCRdb redid the processing of the public reads, applying fastp at Q25 and MiXCR, and retained in-frame beta chains. Each entry is one CDR3 protein sequence, shown with its most common DNA and genes. In this sample the table shows about 680,000 distinct CDR3 sequences, 45% to 50% of which occur a single time. The leading ten clones occupy 25% to 35% of the sample. The sample comprised blood. These receptors came from a woman between 55 and 75 years old in good health.

This rearrangement joins TRBV7-2 to TRBJ2-3; the D is unclear. This CDR3 is built from 16 residues. V lost 2 bases to trimming and J lost 0 bases, with 12 bases between them. CDR1 is SGHTA, CDR2 FQGNSA, per germline. The CDR3 is CASSLLGVPSTDTQYF. The CDR3 region has the DNA TGTGCCAGCAGCTTACTAGGTGTCCCTAGCACAGATACGCAGTATTTT.

V is TRBV11-2 and J is TRBJ2-1; D is perhaps TRBD2 (6 bases). Germline-derived CDR1 and CDR2 are SGHAT and FQNNGV. The CDR3 is 11 amino acids. The ends were cut back, 11 bases at V and 6 bases at J, with 11 bases in the middle. This chain's CDR3 is CAGGAFNEQFF. The DNA for the CDR3 is TGTGCCGGCGGGGCGTTCAATGAGCAGTTCTTC.

J is TRBJ1-2 and V is TRBV20-1; D gene uncertain. V was pared by 1 base and J by 0 bases, with 6 bases between. The CDR3 is 13 amino acids. Germline assignment: CDR1 DFQATT and CDR2 SNEGSKA (reference sequence). The CDR3 spells CSARVQPNYGYTF. Here the CDR3 DNA reads TGCAGTGCTAGAGTGCAGCCTAACTATGGCTACACCTTC.

Remarks on this clonotype: A much bigger clone sits one base away, suggesting this may be a read error. The CDR3 loop reads CARSQELFSTDTQYF. The DNA of the CDR3 is TGCGCCCGCAGCCAAGAGCTGTTTAGCACAGATACGCAGTATTTT. The rearrangement links TRBV4-3 to TRBJ2-3, with D unclear. The CDR3 is 15 amino acids. The germline V gene encodes CDR1 LGHNA and CDR2 YSLEER.

This sequence joins TRBV27 and TRBJ2-1; D ambiguous. Between the trimmed V and J ends, which lost 5 bases and 10 bases, there was a span of 12 bases. Looked up from germline, CDR1 is MNHEY and CDR2 is SMNVEV (reference sequence). The CDR3 runs 12 residues. CDR3 bases: TGTGCCAGCAGTAACCCCGGACGGGAGCAGTTCTTC. It codes for CASSNPGREQFF.

Only one count was recorded for this clonotype. The chain recombines TRBV20-1 with TRBJ2-7, with D tentatively TRBD2 (5 bases). Germline values: CDR1 DFQATT, CDR2 SNEGSKA (reference sequence). The length of the CDR3 is 14 residues. V gave up 6 bases and J gave up 2 bases, with 17 bases separating them. CDR3 coding DNA: TGCAGTGCCATGAAACGGGGTACAACCTACGAGCAGTACTTC. This gives the protein CSAMKRGTTYEQYF.